Listed below are T cell receptor beta chains from one sample, sequenced in a study of identical twins. Using its own MiXCR run on the 5' RACE reads, TCRdb lists one record per CDR3 protein. The sample yields under 900,000 distinct CDR3 sequences, 18% seen once. The same sample was also used in a study of T cells expressing NK-cell markers.

Sequences were obtained from PBMCs. The receptors were sampled from a woman younger than 35 in good health. Both conserved end residues are trimmed from each CDR3. The order of the fields is J gene, V gene, CDR3 protein.

TRBJ2-5 | TRBV6-1 | ASSPRWQLETQY
TRBJ2-7 | TRBV20-1 | SAPMAGSSYEQY
TRBJ2-2 | TRBV7-7 | ASSLDGSGSTGELF
TRBJ1-6 | TRBV20-1 | SARSSDRGHSPLH
TRBJ2-5 | TRBV12-3/TRBV12-4 | ASSFSQGRGETQY
TRBJ2-7 | TRBV7-9 | ASSSHAFGTGPYEQY
TRBJ2-3 | TRBV6-1 | ASRHLPGVDETDTQY
TRBJ2-7 | TRBV7-9 | ASSSPPPYEQY
TRBJ2-1 | TRBV5-1 | ASSRTRIYEQF
TRBJ2-5 | TRBV20-1 | SARTRDSKQTQY
TRBJ1-5 | TRBV5-6 | ASSLRQEVQPQH
TRBJ2-1 | TRBV5-5 | ASTLGSGGYNEQF
TRBJ2-3 | TRBV12-3/TRBV12-4 | ASMQAVTDTQY
TRBJ2-1 | TRBV6-1 | ASRTTGTSGIKRRVMQF
TRBJ1-3 | TRBV7-8 | ASSLQGSIY
TRBJ2-1 | TRBV6-6 | ASSFRGQWQF
TRBJ2-2 | TRBV6-4 | ASSGGRDTGELF
TRBJ2-1 | TRBV6-2/TRBV6-3 | ASSSSVTYNEQF
TRBJ1-1 | TRBV7-2 | ASSLGWTGNEAF
TRBJ2-7 | TRBV29-1 | SVRRGPYEQY
TRBJ2-7 | TRBV6-1 | ASSRVGQRDAYEQY
TRBJ1-5 | TRBV20-1 | TAVEGRTVNQPQH
TRBJ2-1 | TRBV12-3/TRBV12-4 | ASSLGPGLAGGGLYNEQF
TRBJ2-3 | TRBV14 | ASSQEGIITDTQY
TRBJ1-4 | TRBV11-2 | ASSLRITGFEKLF
TRBJ1-2 | TRBV18 | ASSPQGGYT
TRBJ2-1 | TRBV15 | ATSRVSGRGLSSYNEQF
TRBJ2-3 | TRBV5-1 | ASSADRGDTQY
TRBJ2-3 | TRBV12-3/TRBV12-4 | ASSNPGLENTDTQY
TRBJ2-1 | TRBV7-9 | ASSLGTRLF
TRBJ1-1 | TRBV6-1 | ASKTRGRDTEAF
TRBJ2-1 | TRBV5-5 | ASSLLDSRGRNEQF
TRBJ2-5 | TRBV7-9 | ASSDPRDPRGETQY
TRBJ2-5 | TRBV7-9 | ASSQLAGLRETQY
TRBJ2-7 | TRBV27 | ASSSLTTTYEQY
TRBJ2-7 | TRBV12-3/TRBV12-4 | ASSSVLLSGEQY
TRBJ2-7 | TRBV27 | ASRIGGFSQYEQY
TRBJ2-1 | TRBV5-1 | ASSLSFDNEQF
TRBJ1-4 | TRBV20-1 | SARGAATNEKLF
TRBJ1-1 | TRBV7-9 | ASSLVYSELNTEAF
TRBJ2-4 | TRBV2 | ASSERGGRGNIQY
TRBJ1-1 | TRBV25-1 | ASSEYYGTGQNTEAF
TRBJ1-3 | TRBV6-1 | ASKTTGKINTIY
TRBJ2-3 | TRBV12-3/TRBV12-4 | ASSLWDTQY
TRBJ1-2 | TRBV7-2 | ASSPFTGPGRGYT
TRBJ1-2 | TRBV5-1 | ASSGTVGYT
TRBJ1-1 | TRBV12-3/TRBV12-4 | ASSSERGQAEAF
TRBJ2-5 | TRBV11-2 | ASSLLSGLQETQY
TRBJ2-3 | TRBV20-1 | SARDPNRGRTDTQY